Listed below are T cell receptor beta chains from one sample, sequenced in a study of CD8+CD57+ T cells in acquired aplastic anemia. TCRdb passed the reads through MiXCR, listing each CDR3 protein once. The table includes roughly 300,000 distinct CDR3 sequences, around 60% detected once. Source material: sorted CD4+, CD8+, or CD8+CD57+ T cells (not recorded which) from PBMCs. The receptors here all came from a human donor with severe aplastic anemia or a healthy control (not recorded which). The CDR3 runs from the conserved cysteine through the conserved F or W. D genes are given only for firm matches. Only some rows state a clone size, as once, few, many or a class for expanded clones.

TRBV20-1	.	TRBJ2-2	.	TGCAGTGCTAGAGATTTTGGCAGGGGGGACACCGGGGAGCTGTTTTTT	CSARDFGRGDTGELFF
TRBV20-1	many	TRBJ1-5	.	TGCAGTGCTAGTTGGGGCACGGATCAGCCCCAGCATTTT	CSASWGTDQPQHF
TRBV7-2	.	TRBJ2-7	TRBD1	TGTGCCAGCAGTCAAAATGCGGACAGGAGCTACGAGCAGTACTTC	CASSQNADRSYEQYF
TRBV5-5	many	TRBJ1-5	TRBD1	TGTGCCAGCAGCCGGGGACAGGACTACAATCAGCCCCAGCATTTT	CASSRGQDYNQPQHF
TRBV20-1	.	TRBJ2-1	.	TGCAGTGCTGGAGGGCAGTTATACAATGAGCAGTTCTTC	CSAGGQLYNEQFF
TRBV30	.	TRBJ1-1	TRBD1	TGTGCCTGGAGTGTAGGACAGGGGCTCATTGAAGCTTTCTTT	CAWSVGQGLIEAFF
TRBV5-1	.	TRBJ1-1	.	TGCGCCAGCAGCTTTAACAGGGACACTGAAGCTTTCTTT	CASSFNRDTEAFF
TRBV7-9	many	TRBJ1-1	.	TGTGCCAGCAGCTTAGAGTCGAACACTGAAGCTTTCTTT	CASSLESNTEAFF
TRBV7-2	.	TRBJ2-6	.	TGTGCCAGCAGCCCGGAGAGCTCTGGGGCCAACGTCCTGACTTTC	CASSPESSGANVLTF
TRBV6-6	.	TRBJ1-1	.	TGTGCCAGCATTGAGAACACTGAAGCTTTCTTT	CASIENTEAFF
TRBV7-8	many	TRBJ1-5	TRBD1	TGTGCCAGCAGCTTTAGCCGACAGGGGGGGAGCAATCAGCCCCAGCATTTT	CASSFSRQGGSNQPQHF
TRBV6-1	.	TRBJ2-3	.	TGTGCCACCGGTCTTGCAGGGGGCACAGATACGCAGTATTTT	CATGLAGGTDTQYF
TRBV28	.	TRBJ1-4	TRBD1	TGTGCCAGCAGTTTGAGACAGGGAGGAGAAAAACTGTTTTTT	CASSLRQGGEKLFF
TRBV7-8	few	TRBJ1-2	TRBD1	TGTGCCAGCAGCTCGCAGACAGGGACCTATGGCTACACCTTC	CASSSQTGTYGYTF
TRBV6-2/TRBV6-3	.	TRBJ2-1	TRBD1	TGTGCCAGCAGGGGTACAGGGGGCGAAACCTACAATGAGCAGTTCTTC	CASRGTGGETYNEQFF
TRBV20-1	.	TRBJ2-1	TRBD1	TGCAGTGCCCGGACAGGGGACGCCACAGATACGCAGTTCTTC	CSARTGDATDTQFF
TRBV27	many	TRBJ2-7	TRBD1	TGTGCCAGCACCCGGGCCGGCGCAGGGGGCTACGAGCAGTACTTC	CASTRAGAGGYEQYF
TRBV2	.	TRBJ2-5	TRBD1	TGTGCCAGCAGGGACGGAGGACAGGGGGCAGGGGAGACCCAGTACTTC	CASRDGGQGAGETQYF